This paragraph covers one T cell receptor beta chain sequence. The PCR had 60 Vbeta and 13 Jbeta primers. Assay: immunoSEQ multiplex PCR; the TCRdb copy retains only in-frame clones and omits some. The sample includes around 120,000 clones, 79% of them seen just once. Germline assignment: CDR1 LGHNA and CDR2 YSLEER. The length of the CDR3 is 14 residues. V was shortened by 3 bases and J by 4 bases, with 12 bases between the two germline ends. The sample comes from a study of cytomegalovirus exposure and HLA in healthy donors. Across the whole study: Out of 150 million to 200 million T cells, an earlier analysis found around 120 million unique TCR beta sequences in total.

The TCR originated in a man between 18 and 29 years old in good health and CMV-seronegative. V gene TRBV4-3 combines with J gene TRBJ2-5; TRBD1 might be the D (6 bases). The sample comprised PBMCs. The DNA of the CDR3 is TGCGCCAGCAGCCAGAGGCACAGGGTAGAGACCCAGTACTTC. Translated, it gives CASSQRHRVETQYF.